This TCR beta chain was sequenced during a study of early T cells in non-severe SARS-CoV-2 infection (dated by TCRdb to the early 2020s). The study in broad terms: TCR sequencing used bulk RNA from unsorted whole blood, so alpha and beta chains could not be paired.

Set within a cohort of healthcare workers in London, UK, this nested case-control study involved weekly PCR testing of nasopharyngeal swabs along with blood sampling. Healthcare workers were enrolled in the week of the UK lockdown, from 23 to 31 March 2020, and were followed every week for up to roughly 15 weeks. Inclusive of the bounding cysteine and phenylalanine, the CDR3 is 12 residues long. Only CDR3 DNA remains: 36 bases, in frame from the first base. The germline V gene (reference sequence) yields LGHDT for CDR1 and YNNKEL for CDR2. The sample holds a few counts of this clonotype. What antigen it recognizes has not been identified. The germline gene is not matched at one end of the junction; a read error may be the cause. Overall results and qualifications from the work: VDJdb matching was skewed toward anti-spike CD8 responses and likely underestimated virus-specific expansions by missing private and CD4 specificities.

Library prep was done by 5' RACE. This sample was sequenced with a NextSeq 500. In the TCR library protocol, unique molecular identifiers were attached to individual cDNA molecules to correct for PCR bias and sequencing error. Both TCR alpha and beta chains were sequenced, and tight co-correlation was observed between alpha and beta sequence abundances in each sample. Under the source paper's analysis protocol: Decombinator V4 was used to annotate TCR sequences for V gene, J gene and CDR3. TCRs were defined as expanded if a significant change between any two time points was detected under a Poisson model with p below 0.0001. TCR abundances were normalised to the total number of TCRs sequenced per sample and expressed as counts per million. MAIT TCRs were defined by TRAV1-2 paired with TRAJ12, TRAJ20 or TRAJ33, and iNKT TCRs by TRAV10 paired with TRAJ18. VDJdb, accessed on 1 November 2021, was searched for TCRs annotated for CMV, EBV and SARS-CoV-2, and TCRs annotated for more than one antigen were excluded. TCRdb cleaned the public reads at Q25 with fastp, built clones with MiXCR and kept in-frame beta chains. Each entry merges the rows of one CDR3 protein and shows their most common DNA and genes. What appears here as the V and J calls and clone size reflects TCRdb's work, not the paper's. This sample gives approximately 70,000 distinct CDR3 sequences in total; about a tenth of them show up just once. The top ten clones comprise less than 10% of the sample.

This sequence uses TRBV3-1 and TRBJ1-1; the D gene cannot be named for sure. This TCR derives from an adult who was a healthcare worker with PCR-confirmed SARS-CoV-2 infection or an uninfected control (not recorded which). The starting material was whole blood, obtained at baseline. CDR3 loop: CASRHRNTEAFF. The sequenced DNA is TGTGCCAGCCGCCACCGAAACACTGAAGCTTTCTTT.